This T cell receptor (beta chain) was sequenced in a study of blood T cell repertoires in COVID-19. Background on the study: The United States, Italy and Spain supplied acute and convalescent COVID-19 samples. Nucleic acid was either cDNA or gDNA, and it came from T cells, B-cell-depleted T cells, or PBMCs.

Here immunoSEQ multiplex PCR was the method, and the copy in TCRdb shows in-frame clones only, minus some. The data contain almost 55,000 clones, roughly 91% of them singletons. V was clipped by 1 base and J by 3 bases; unmatched bases: 2. The CDR3 has 15 residues. Per germline, CDR1 SEHNR and CDR2 FQNEAQ (reference sequence). The clonotype comes from a man aged 50-60 years with active COVID-19. The rearrangement joins TRBV7-9 to TRBJ2-2; 7 bases map to TRBD2. The sample was peripheral blood. The CDR3 DNA sequence: TGTGCCAGCAGCTTAGAGAGCGGGGACACCGGGGAGCTGTTTTTT. It specifies CASSLESGDTGELFF.